This TCR beta chain comes out of a study of Tregs in tolerant kidney transplant recipients. Findings and limits, study-wide: Antigen-driven expansion was suggested because donor-specific Tregs expanded more than all Tregs in tolerant patients. Changing PCR primers prevented nucleotide comparison between some patients' samples. Activated donor B cell expansion appeared to reveal the most relevant donor-specific TCRbeta repertoire.

Related graft donors supplied nonmyeloablative bone marrow transplants, and mixed chimerism was transient. Unstimulated regulatory T cells (CD4+CD25+CD127-), CD4+CD25- non-regulatory cells, CD4 and CD8 cells were FACS-sorted from thawed PBMCs. This CDR3 spans 14 amino acids. Germline V CDR1 and CDR2: SQVTM, ANQGSEA. V was cut by 1 base and J by 4 bases, with 13 bases left in between. A word on this clone: Its antigen is as yet unknown. Sequencing ends 3 residues short of the CDR3 end; the germline J gene provides the rest.

Assay used: immunoSEQ multiplex PCR; TCRdb lists only in-frame clones, some missing. This table lists several thousand clones. This clonotype originated in a human patient who received a combined kidney and bone marrow transplant. A subset of T cells may come from the graft donor. The chain uses TRBV29-1 and TRBJ2-5, with D tentatively TRBD2 (6 bases). Sequences were derived from CD8+ T cells from blood (PBMCs), sampled 12 months after the transplant. The CDR3 DNA, read in part, is TGCAGCGTTGAAGGGGCGGGAACCGGAGAGACC. Translating it yields CSVEGAGTGET. The CDR3 reads in full as CSVEGAGTGETQYF. The entire variable domain, with the rest obtained from reference TRBV29-1 and TRBJ2-5, is as follows: SAVISQKPSRDICQRGTSLTIQCQVDSQVTMMFWYRQQPGQSLTLIATANQGSEATYESGFVIDKFPISRPNLTFSTLTVSNMSPEDSSIYLCSVEGAGTGETQYFGPGTRLLVL.